The 32 T cell receptor beta chains given below trace back to one sample, sequenced in a study of siplizumab effects on memory and regulatory T cells. Sequencing used immunoSEQ multiplex PCR; TCRdb keeps in-frame clones, though not all of them. Of around 86,000 clones in the sample, 85% to 95% are singletons; the top ten hold around 0.33%. Sequenced: non-Treg CD4+ T cells sorted from blood. All receptors come from a human donor in good health.

V is TRBV5-6 and J is TRBJ2-7; 9 bases map to TRBD2. Trimming at V came to 0 bases and at J to 7 bases, leaving 5 bases not matched to a gene. The CDR3 is 14 amino acids. Germline assignment: CDR1 SGHDT and CDR2 YYEEEE. The CDR3 nucleotides read TGTGCCAGCAGCTTGGGGGGAGCGGGGGGTGAGCAGTACTTC. The encoded protein is CASSLGGAGGEQYF.

J is TRBJ1-3 and V is TRBV6-6; D remains unclear. The CDR3 covers 13 residues. Trimming removed 7 bases at V and 7 bases at J, with 14 bases between. Germline CDR1 and CDR2: MNHNY and SVGAGI (reference sequence). The CDR3 protein is CASTEPPGNTIYF. In DNA form, the CDR3 reads TGTGCCAGCACGGAGCCGCCGGGCAACACCATATATTTT.

The genes are TRBV7-9 and TRBJ2-1; no reliable D call. V lost 6 bases and J lost 7, with 13 bases in between. The CDR3 has 13 amino acids. In germline, CDR1 is SEHNR, CDR2 FQNEAQ (reference sequence). The CDR3, as DNA: TGTGCCAGCAGTAATGGGCCAAGGAATGAGCAGTTCTTC. It translates to CASSNGPRNEQFF.

The chain couples TRBV9 to TRBJ2-7; 13 nucleotides line up with TRBD2. The trim removed 3 bases at V and 3 bases at J, leaving 3 bases unmatched. Germline CDR1 and CDR2: SGDLS and YYNGEE. The CDR3 extends over 15 amino acids. The DNA of the CDR3 is TGTGCCAGCAGCGCGGGACTAGCGGGGATCTACGAGCAGTACTTC. This translates into CASSAGLAGIYEQYF.

The V call is TRBV6-5, the J call TRBJ1-2; maybe TRBD1 (6 bases). Germline V CDR1 and CDR2: MNHEY, SVGAGI. CDR3 length: 14 residues. Between the trimmed V and J ends, which lost 2 bases and 4 bases, there was a span of 11 bases. The CDR3 loop reads CASSYRGRGYGYTF. The CDR3 DNA is TGTGCCAGCAGTTACAGGGGCAGGGGCTATGGCTACACCTTC.

The chain couples TRBV30 to TRBJ2-2, with 9 positions matching TRBD1. Germline V gene data show CDR1 as GTSNPN and CDR2 as SVGIG (reference sequence). The length of the CDR3 is 15 residues. Trimming took 2 bases from V and 3 from J; bases not matched to a gene: 4. The CDR3 spells CAWSPGTGYTGELFF. For the CDR3, the DNA is TGTGCCTGGAGTCCCGGGACAGGGTACACCGGGGAGCTGTTTTTT. Together with reference TRBV30 and TRBJ2-2, the CDR3 gives the full variable domain: SQTIHQWPATLVQPVGSPLSLECTVEGTSNPNLYWYRQAAGRGLQLLFYSVGIGQISSEVPQNLSASRPQDRQFILSSKKLLLSDSGFYLCAWSPGTGYTGELFFGEGSRLTVL.

The CDR3 DNA reads TGTGCCAGCAGTATCCAGCGTCCGGGACAGGGCTCTCTGTTTTTT. Its translation is CASSIQRPGQGSLFF. The V gene is TRBV6-5, the J gene TRBJ1-4, with 9 bases that match TRBD1. CDR3 length: 15 amino acids. Germline V gives CDR1 MNHEY, CDR2 SVGAGI. The ends lost 5 bases at V and 14 bases at J; junction bases unmatched: 15.

The chain carries TRBV5-8 and TRBJ2-3, with 9 bases that match TRBD1. The germline V gene has CDR1 SGHTS and CDR2 YDEGEE. This CDR3 has 13 residues. Trimming at V came to 4 bases and at J to 5 bases, leaving 2 bases not matched to a gene. CDR3 loop: CASSRTGVDTQYF. CDR3 in DNA: TGTGCCAGCAGCAGGACAGGGGTAGATACGCAGTATTTT.

The chain is built from TRBV25-1 and TRBJ2-1; 10 nucleotides agree with TRBD1. Per the germline V gene, CDR1 is MGHDK and CDR2 is SYGVNS. The CDR3 totals 16 residues. V shed 2 bases, J shed 5 bases, and the junction held 6 bases outside the gene matches. CDR3 bases: TGTGCCAGCAGTGAAAGAACCGGGACAGGGGACAATGAGCAGTTCTTC. This encodes CASSERTGTGDNEQFF. Filled out from reference TRBV25-1 and TRBJ2-1, the complete variable domain reads EADIYQTPRYLVIGTGKKITLECSQTMGHDKMYWYQQDPGMELHLIHYSYGVNSTEKGDLSSESTVSRIRTEHFPLTLESARPSHTSQYLCASSERTGTGDNEQFFGPGTRLTVL.

V is TRBV5-1 and J is TRBJ1-1, with D unresolved. Trimming took off 1 base at V and 1 base at J, with 11 bases between the two ends. This CDR3 comprises 15 residues. In germline, CDR1 is SGHRS, CDR2 YFSETQ. The CDR3 sequence: CASSLIGVPNTEAFF. Written as DNA, the CDR3 is TGCGCCAGCAGCTTGATCGGGGTCCCGAACACTGAAGCTTTCTTT.

V is TRBV11-1 and J is TRBJ2-4; D might be TRBD1 (6 bases). V lost 2 bases, J lost 7 bases, and 21 bases lay in between. This CDR3 comprises 17 residues. Germline V lookup: CDR1 SGHAT, CDR2 FQDESV (reference sequence). DNA of the CDR3: TGTGCCAGCAGCTTAATGTCAGGGAGAGGGGGAGTGAACATTCAGTACTTC. Amino acids: CASSLMSGRGGVNIQYF.

This clone was counted a few times. This chain links TRBV9 with TRBJ1-1; the D is unclear. The germline gives CDR1 SGDLS, CDR2 YYNGEE. V was clipped by 0 bases and J by 1 base, with 16 bases between them. The CDR3 spans 17 residues. CDR3 nucleotide sequence: TGTGCCAGCAGCGTAGGAGGTAGGGTCAAGGGGAACACTGAAGCTTTCTTT. Its protein product is CASSVGGRVKGNTEAFF.

The chain has TRBV7-3 and TRBJ2-2; 8 positions agree with TRBD2. V lost 5 bases and J lost 4; bases outside the gene matches: 9. The V gene's germline CDR1 is SGHTA and CDR2 FQGTGA. The CDR3 runs 16 residues. The CDR3 sequence: CASSSGSGTGTGELFF. In DNA, the CDR3 is TGTGCCAGCAGCAGTGGTAGCGGGACGGGCACCGGGGAGCTGTTTTTT.

The V gene is TRBV7-8, the J gene TRBJ2-1; D is undetermined. Trimming stripped 6 bases from V and 6 bases from J, with 18 bases between. The V gene's germline CDR1 is SGHVS and CDR2 FQNEAQ. The CDR3 spans 15 residues. Written as DNA, the CDR3 is TGTGCCAGCAGGCGCCGGGCCACGGCTACCAATGAGCAGTTCTTC. This sequence encodes CASRRRATATNEQFF.

J is TRBJ2-7 and V is TRBV5-1; TRBD1 might be the D (9 bases). V lost 6 bases and J 4 bases, leaving 20 bases between the germline ends. The V gene's germline CDR1 is SGHRS and CDR2 YFSETQ. The CDR3 loop spans 15 amino acids. DNA of the CDR3: TGCGCCAGCACGAGGCGCGGGGGGACAGGGTACGAGCAGTACTTC. Protein sequence: CASTRRGGTGYEQYF.

As DNA, the CDR3 is TGTGCCAGCAGCTATAGAGGGGAGTTCACAGATACGCAGTATTTT. This codes for CASSYRGEFTDTQYF. The rearrangement joins TRBV7-2 to TRBJ2-3; D assignment may be TRBD1 or TRBD2 (5 bases each). Trimming stripped 4 bases from V and 2 bases from J, with 13 bases between. The CDR3 is made up of 15 amino acids. CDR1 SGHTA and CDR2 FQGNSA come from the germline V gene.

This clone came up once. The genes are TRBV7-2 and TRBJ2-1, with TRBD1 as a possible D gene (6 bases). V lost 4 bases and J lost 8, with 21 bases in between. CDR1 and CDR2 (germline): SGHTA, FQGNSA. The CDR3 covers 16 residues. The CDR3 sequence is CASSSPETGGWDEQFF. Here the CDR3 DNA reads TGTGCCAGCAGCTCCCCGGAGACAGGAGGATGGGATGAGCAGTTCTTC.

CDR3 coding DNA: TGTGCCAGCAGCTTTGACAGGGCGGTGGAGACCCAGTACTTC. It yields the protein CASSFDRAVETQYF. The V call is TRBV7-2, the J call TRBJ2-5; 7 nucleotides align to TRBD1. The CDR3 sequence is 14 residues long. Trimming took 3 bases from V and 5 from J; bases not matched to a gene: 6. CDR1 is SGHTA and CDR2 is FQGNSA in the germline V gene.

The chain employs TRBV5-6 and TRBJ2-1, with 8 bases aligning to TRBD2. CDR3 size: 16 residues. CDR1 and CDR2 (germline): SGHDT, YYEEEE. V lost 4 bases and J lost 10; bases outside the gene matches: 16. The CDR3, as DNA: TGTGCCAGCAGCGGGCCGGGACTAGAAAGGAGAGGCGAGCAGTTCTTC. As protein: CASSGPGLERRGEQFF.

The rearrangement links TRBV6-1 to TRBJ1-2; 9 bases map to TRBD1. The CDR3 is 16 amino acids. V lost 0 bases to trimming and J lost 1 base; unmatched junction nucleotides: 3. Germline V gives CDR1 MNHNS, CDR2 SASEGT. CDR3 region: CASSEASGQGNYGYTF. The DNA for the CDR3 is TGTGCCAGCAGTGAAGCGTCGGGACAGGGTAACTATGGCTACACCTTC.

This clone was seen just once. CDR3 coding DNA: TGTGCCAGCTGTCTCGCGGGAGTCGCCTACAATGAGCAGTTCTTC. Amino acid sequence: CASCLAGVAYNEQFF. V and J are TRBV2 and TRBJ2-1; 7 bases agree with TRBD2. The germline V gene has CDR1 SNHLY and CDR2 FYNNEI. This CDR3 is 15 amino acids long. V lost 8 bases and J lost 2; bases outside the gene matches: 9.

This clone was detected only once. V usage is TRBV9 and J usage is TRBJ1-3; a weak D match, TRBD1 (5 bases). The ends were cut back, 0 bases at V and 0 bases at J, with 10 bases in the middle. The CDR3 loop spans 16 amino acids. The germline gives CDR1 SGDLS, CDR2 YYNGEE. In DNA form, the CDR3 reads TGTGCCAGCAGCGTAGCTCAGGGAGACTCTGGAAACACCATATATTTT. This encodes CASSVAQGDSGNTIYF. The full variable domain, in which reference TRBV9 and TRBJ1-3 provide the parts outside the CDR3, is DSGVTQTPKHLITATGQRVTLRCSPRSGDLSVYWYQQSLDQGLQFLIQYYNGEERAKGNILERFSAQQFPDLHSELNLSSLELGDSALYFCASSVAQGDSGNTIYFGEGSWLTVV.

This clone has more than one count but fewer than ten. V gene TRBV12-5 combines with J gene TRBJ1-2; D is possibly TRBD1 (6 bases). The V gene's germline CDR1 is LGHNT and CDR2 FRNRAP. The V and J ends lost 2 bases and 4 bases respectively, with 11 bases between them. This CDR3 has 14 residues. The CDR3 DNA reads as TGTGCTAGTGGTTTGTCCAGGGGATTCTATGGCTACACCTTC. As protein: CASGLSRGFYGYTF. Combining the CDR3 with reference TRBV12-5 and TRBJ1-2 gives the whole variable domain DARVTQTPRHKVTEMGQEVTMRCQPILGHNTVFWYRQTMMQGLELLAYFRNRAPLDDSGMPKDRFSAEMPDATLATLKIQPSEPRDSAVYFCASGLSRGFYGYTFGSGTRLTVV.

The rearrangement links TRBV7-3 to TRBJ2-1; D uncertain. Germline V CDR1 and CDR2: SGHTA, FQGTGA. The CDR3 contains 13 residues. Trimming cost V 4 bases and J 7 bases, with 11 bases left between them. This CDR3 reads CASSSGLGNEQFF. As DNA, the CDR3 is TGTGCCAGCAGCTCGGGCCTGGGGAATGAGCAGTTCTTC.

The rearrangement joins TRBV19 to TRBJ1-6; TRBD1 matches 9 bases. The CDR3 totals 17 residues. J lost 4 bases, V lost 4 bases, and 8 bases had no gene match. Germline loops: CDR1 LNHDA, CDR2 SQIVND (reference sequence). CDR3 residues: CASSTWTGVGYNSPLHF. The CDR3 bases are TGTGCCAGTAGTACCTGGACAGGGGTCGGTTATAATTCACCCCTCCACTTT.

The chain is built from TRBV4-1 and TRBJ2-1; TRBD2 agrees at 8 bases. This CDR3 is built from 17 residues. Unmatched junction bases numbered 11, after V lost 1 base and J lost 6 bases. CDR1 is MGHRA and CDR2 is YSYEKL in the germline V gene. The CDR3 region has the DNA TGCGCCAGCAGCCAAGGAAGGGCTAGCGGGCGAACCAATGAGCAGTTCTTC. This encodes CASSQGRASGRTNEQFF.

This clone has only a few counts. The chain links TRBV19 to TRBJ1-3, with 7 bases lining up with TRBD1. The CDR3 length is 14 residues. V was pared by 6 bases and J by 3 bases, with 5 bases of the junction left unmatched. Looked up from germline, CDR1 is LNHDA and CDR2 is SQIVND (reference sequence). The CDR3 spells CASSENRGGNTIYF. DNA of the CDR3: TGTGCCAGTAGCGAAAACAGGGGTGGAAACACCATATATTTT.

The rearrangement uses TRBV7-2 and TRBJ2-7, with 10 bases aligning to TRBD2. Germline-derived CDR1 and CDR2 are SGHTA and FQGNSA. The CDR3 loop spans 16 amino acids. The ends lost 0 bases at V and 3 bases at J; junction bases unmatched: 5. CDR3: CASSLATSGWGYEQYF. The CDR3 region has the DNA TGTGCCAGCAGCTTAGCGACTAGCGGGTGGGGCTACGAGCAGTACTTC.

The rearrangement links TRBV4-3 to TRBJ2-2, with D perhaps TRBD1 (5 bases). V dropped 2 bases and J dropped 5 bases, with 9 bases sitting between them. Germline V lookup: CDR1 LGHNA, CDR2 YSLEER. The CDR3 contains 14 residues. CDR3 sequence: CASSQLRQTGELFF. The DNA for the CDR3 is TGCGCCAGCAGCCAACTTCGACAGACCGGGGAGCTGTTTTTT.

The chain employs TRBV7-9 and TRBJ1-4; a weak D match, TRBD1 (5 bases). The CDR3 sequence is 15 residues long. Trimming removed 5 bases at V and 8 bases at J, with 18 bases between. Germline CDR1 reads SEHNR; CDR2 reads FQNEAQ (reference sequence). CDR3 in amino acids: CASSLKGSVTEKLFF. The CDR3 coding sequence is TGTGCCAGCAGCCTCAAGGGGTCAGTCACCGAAAAACTGTTTTTT.

This clone has just one count. The chain carries TRBV5-1 and TRBJ2-3, with a tentative D call TRBD1 (5 bases). CDR3 length: 15 residues. The V and J ends lost 0 bases and 2 bases respectively, with 10 bases between them. Germline loops: CDR1 SGHRS, CDR2 YFSETQ. The DNA of the CDR3 is TGCGCCAGCAGCTTGGCCCCAGGGTCCACAGATACGCAGTATTTT. Translation: CASSLAPGSTDTQYF.

The CDR3: CASSGGTLSDEQYF. The CDR3 DNA follows: TGCGCCAGCAGCGGAGGGACACTATCGGACGAGCAGTACTTC. The V call is TRBV5-1, the J call TRBJ2-7, with D perhaps being TRBD1 or TRBD2 (6 bases each). This CDR3 comprises 14 residues. V was shortened by 4 bases and J by 5 bases, with 16 bases between the two germline ends. Germline loops: CDR1 SGHRS, CDR2 YFSETQ.